These T cell receptor beta chains were read from a single sample in a study of blood T cell repertoires in COVID-19. Data came from immunoSEQ multiplex PCR; TCRdb stores just in-frame clones and leaves some out. The sample lists tens of thousands of clones, 85% occurring once. The sample was peripheral blood. The receptors here all came from a man in his forties or fifties with acute or convalescent COVID-19. The CDR3 runs from the conserved cysteine through the conserved F or W. Each record gives: V gene, J gene, CDR3 protein.

V gene: TRBV27
J gene: TRBJ2-7
CDR3 protein: CASSPSSYEQYF

V gene: TRBV4-3
J gene: TRBJ1-5
CDR3 protein: CASSQDSGFFQPQHF

V gene: TRBV6-5
J gene: TRBJ1-1
CDR3 protein: CASTGLMNTEAFF

V gene: TRBV4-3
J gene: TRBJ2-2
CDR3 protein: CASSPGLAGGATGELFF

V gene: TRBV5-1
J gene: TRBJ2-3
CDR3 protein: CASRTGLASTDTQYF

V gene: TRBV27
J gene: TRBJ2-7
CDR3 protein: CASSLLGQGIYEQYF

V gene: TRBV19
J gene: TRBJ1-2
CDR3 protein: CASSIGTGAGYTF

V gene: TRBV11-2
J gene: TRBJ2-5
CDR3 protein: CASSFTTPETQYF

V gene: TRBV6-6
J gene: TRBJ1-1
CDR3 protein: CASSYASTEAFF

V gene: TRBV6-5
J gene: TRBJ2-7
CDR3 protein: CASSYSGIGSYEQYF

V gene: TRBV5-4
J gene: TRBJ2-7
CDR3 protein: CASSLGGLSGSSYEQYF

V gene: TRBV5-6
J gene: TRBJ2-1
CDR3 protein: CASSLGWVAGDNEQFF

V gene: TRBV27
J gene: TRBJ1-5
CDR3 protein: CASSLRDNNQPQHF

V gene: TRBV6-5
J gene: TRBJ2-1
CDR3 protein: CASSLTYYNEQFF

V gene: TRBV7-3
J gene: TRBJ2-1
CDR3 protein: CASSLSRTGGLNEQFF

V gene: TRBV5-6
J gene: TRBJ2-7
CDR3 protein: CASSLWAAEYEQYF

V gene: TRBV4-3
J gene: TRBJ2-7
CDR3 protein: CASSQLSDTDEQYF

V gene: TRBV6-6
J gene: TRBJ1-1
CDR3 protein: CASSTGQGMNTEAFF

V gene: TRBV7-2
J gene: TRBJ2-7
CDR3 protein: CASSFTGGLYEQYF

V gene: TRBV10-3
J gene: TRBJ2-5
CDR3 protein: CAISESRVETQYF

V gene: TRBV19
J gene: TRBJ2-7
CDR3 protein: CASSNSRGYEQYF

V gene: TRBV7-2
J gene: TRBJ2-1
CDR3 protein: CASSPVAGEGEQFF

V gene: TRBV5-1
J gene: TRBJ1-4
CDR3 protein: CASSQTGATNEKLFF

V gene: TRBV7-2
J gene: TRBJ2-1
CDR3 protein: CASSSTRTSLNEQFF

V gene: TRBV10-2
J gene: TRBJ1-1
CDR3 protein: CASSGQVGTEAFF

V gene: TRBV6-6
J gene: TRBJ1-1
CDR3 protein: CASSFLTGDRGSEAFF

V gene: TRBV7-2
J gene: TRBJ2-1
CDR3 protein: CASSTSGVPQFF

V gene: TRBV5-5
J gene: TRBJ2-7
CDR3 protein: CASSLAAGWGYEQYF

V gene: TRBV6-2/TRBV6-3
J gene: TRBJ2-1
CDR3 protein: CASSFYRAYSYNEQFF

V gene: TRBV27
J gene: TRBJ2-1
CDR3 protein: CASSSASLGGYNEQFF

V gene: TRBV27
J gene: TRBJ2-7
CDR3 protein: CASSSRWTSGFTSYEQYF

V gene: TRBV19
J gene: TRBJ2-5
CDR3 protein: CASNIAGGETQYF

V gene: TRBV3-1/TRBV3-2
J gene: TRBJ1-2
CDR3 protein: CASSQAGQGNYYGYTF

V gene: TRBV11-2
J gene: TRBJ2-1
CDR3 protein: CASSFSFLSYNEQFF

V gene: TRBV7-2
J gene: TRBJ1-1
CDR3 protein: CASSLGSGATEAFF

V gene: TRBV5-4
J gene: TRBJ2-7
CDR3 protein: CASSSKRGGSYEQYF

V gene: TRBV4-1
J gene: TRBJ1-4
CDR3 protein: CASSSTQGNEKLFF

V gene: TRBV6-5
J gene: TRBJ1-6
CDR3 protein: CASSLQGKGNSPLHF

V gene: TRBV6-1
J gene: TRBJ2-1
CDR3 protein: CASSYNEQFF

V gene: TRBV6-2/TRBV6-3
J gene: TRBJ2-5
CDR3 protein: CASSFTGGPGETQYF

V gene: TRBV11-2
J gene: TRBJ2-2
CDR3 protein: CASSLRSGYTGELFF

V gene: TRBV7-9
J gene: TRBJ2-1
CDR3 protein: CASSGGLAGDDYNEQFF

V gene: TRBV19
J gene: TRBJ1-5
CDR3 protein: CASSLGTANQPQHF

V gene: TRBV9
J gene: TRBJ2-3
CDR3 protein: CASSKTGVGTDTQYF

V gene: TRBV7-8
J gene: TRBJ2-3
CDR3 protein: CASSPYTDTQYF

V gene: TRBV27
J gene: TRBJ2-5
CDR3 protein: CASRQPGQDQETQYF

V gene: TRBV5-1
J gene: TRBJ1-6
CDR3 protein: CASSNRQSSYNSPLHF

V gene: TRBV7-3
J gene: TRBJ2-1
CDR3 protein: CASSSRTSDEQFF

V gene: TRBV4-3
J gene: TRBJ2-5
CDR3 protein: CASSQEDTQETQYF

V gene: TRBV18
J gene: TRBJ2-2
CDR3 protein: CASSGGAANTGELFF

V gene: TRBV10-3
J gene: TRBJ2-7
CDR3 protein: CAISESSGLAGGPNEQYF

V gene: TRBV6-1
J gene: TRBJ1-2
CDR3 protein: CASSEDRHYGYTF

V gene: TRBV15
J gene: TRBJ1-1
CDR3 protein: CATSRGGSRVGGTEAFF

V gene: TRBV7-2
J gene: TRBJ2-7
CDR3 protein: CASSPPYSSYEQYF